The rows below give T cell receptor beta chains drawn from one sample of a study of follicular helper T cells after annual influenza vaccination. The data were produced by immunoSEQ multiplex PCR, yet TCRdb's version contains in-frame clones alone and is incomplete. The data hold about 10,000 clones, with 81% observed a single time. The sample was CXCR5+ CD38- circulating T follicular helper cells from blood, taken on the day of influenza vaccination. These receptors all stem from an adult who received the influenza vaccine. The conserved cysteine and the conserved F or W are not part of the CDR3 here. Only part of the rows carry a size: once, few, many, or a class if the clone is expanded.

j_call clone_size v_call cdr3_aa
TRBJ1-2 few TRBV6-1 ASSEREDNGYT
TRBJ1-4 NA TRBV30 AWRAWGTNEKLF
TRBJ2-7 once TRBV7-8 ASIREAGATPPYEQY
TRBJ2-3 NA TRBV6-1 ASSEDTTDTQY
TRBJ2-5 NA TRBV29-1 SGGDRGRRETQY
TRBJ1-2 NA TRBV5-6 ASRRSSSQPYGYT
TRBJ2-3 NA TRBV28 ASSSRLGTGFSGSRTSADTQY
TRBJ2-1 NA TRBV19 ASSIPGLAGNEQF
TRBJ2-7 NA TRBV7-2 ASSLASTSGYEQY
TRBJ2-7 NA TRBV19 ASSIDSGPYEQY
TRBJ2-3 NA TRBV7-3 ASSLGLADTDTQY
TRBJ2-3 NA TRBV7-8 ASSLDRGTDTQY
TRBJ2-2 once TRBV6-1 ASSEVGGRGTGELF
TRBJ2-4 NA TRBV5-6 ATQDQRNIQY
TRBJ1-1 NA TRBV11-3 ASSLGRYTEAF
TRBJ2-3 NA TRBV5-1 ASSLGPSGGTDTQY
TRBJ2-6 NA TRBV28 ASSLPGRLSSGANVLT
TRBJ2-2 NA TRBV5-1 ASSLVLAGKAGELF
TRBJ2-1 NA TRBV7-2 ASSPNAGRGQF
TRBJ2-7 NA TRBV7-8 ASSSTSGGRVEQY
TRBJ2-7 NA TRBV5-1 ASSLHRPSYEQY
TRBJ2-2 NA TRBV5-6 ASRWGGRFGGELF
TRBJ2-5 NA TRBV14 ASSSGVAGLGETQY
TRBJ2-1 NA TRBV28 ASRPPDSYNEQF
TRBJ2-7 NA TRBV15 ATSRGSRGRDYEQY
TRBJ2-7 NA TRBV27 ASSLSGTGPNGEQY
TRBJ1-1 NA TRBV5-1 ASSPAWTGNTEAF
TRBJ2-1 NA TRBV11-2 ASSLNRAGPLQNEQF
TRBJ1-5 few TRBV6-6 ASTTTGGGNQPQH
TRBJ1-3 medium-sized TRBV9 ASSVDDTGNTIY
TRBJ1-3 NA TRBV10-3 AMSTGNTIY
TRBJ2-5 NA TRBV29-1 SVAAGMETQY
TRBJ1-1 NA TRBV27 ASSQQGDGLNTEAF
TRBJ1-6 NA TRBV10-3 AISEGTGVYGPLH
TRBJ2-2 NA TRBV27 ASSTRSLGGGGYTGELF
TRBJ1-5 NA TRBV28 ASSLRNQPQH
TRBJ1-4 NA TRBV7-2 ASSSARSEKLF
TRBJ1-2 once TRBV7-8 ASSLRTVYGYT
TRBJ2-6 NA TRBV18 ASSSNRGPGANVLT
TRBJ2-3 NA TRBV6-1 ASSGGGSTDTQY
TRBJ2-3 NA TRBV7-2 ASSEGLAGGLDTQY